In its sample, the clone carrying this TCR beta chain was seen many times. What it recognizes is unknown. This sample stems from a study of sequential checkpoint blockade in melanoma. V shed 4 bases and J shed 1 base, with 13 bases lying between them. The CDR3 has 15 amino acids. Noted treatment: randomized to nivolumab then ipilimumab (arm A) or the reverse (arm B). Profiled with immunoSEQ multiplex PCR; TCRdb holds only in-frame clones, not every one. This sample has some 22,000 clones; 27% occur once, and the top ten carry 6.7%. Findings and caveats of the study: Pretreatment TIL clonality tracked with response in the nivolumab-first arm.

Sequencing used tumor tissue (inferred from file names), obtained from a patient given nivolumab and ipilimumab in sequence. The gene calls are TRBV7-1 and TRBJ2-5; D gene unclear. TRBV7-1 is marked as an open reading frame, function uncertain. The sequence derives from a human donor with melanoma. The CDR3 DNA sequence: TGTGCCAGCAGCTTAAATCCAGGCCCCCAAGAGACCCAGTACTTC. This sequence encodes CASSLNPGPQETQYF.